The rows below give T cell receptor beta chains drawn from one sample of a study of shared clonotypes between healthy human individuals. Produced via immunoSEQ multiplex PCR; TCRdb's table is partial and in-frame only. This sample has 1,100,000 or so clones, with 78% found just once. Input material: memory CD4+ T cells from PBMCs. These TCRs come from a man in his late teens or twenties in good health. Some clones in this sample may be carry-over from other donors' samples. Both conserved end residues are part of each CDR3. The D gene is left open where the match is weak. Clone size is not always given. Where it is, it says once, few, many or a class for expanded clones.

v_call	d_call	clone_size	j_call	cdr3_nt	cdr3_aa
TRBV2	TRBD1	few	TRBJ1-4	TGTGCCAGCAGCAAGGACAGGGGAAAGGAAAAACTGTTTTTT	CASSKDRGKEKLFF
TRBV10-3	TRBD2	-	TRBJ2-1	TGTGCCATCAGTGTTCTAGCGGGCCAACAAACCAATGAGCAGTTCTTC	CAISVLAGQQTNEQFF
TRBV9	-	once	TRBJ1-4	TGTGCCAGCAGCGTAGGGGTGGGCGCAACTAATGAAAAACTGTTTTTT	CASSVGVGATNEKLFF
TRBV9	-	-	TRBJ2-3	TGTGCCAGCAGCGCAGGCCTGGGGGCGCAGTATTTT	CASSAGLGAQYF
TRBV10-3	-	many	TRBJ2-1	TGTGCCATCAGTGGGGGCGACGTCGATGAGCAGTTCTTC	CAISGGDVDEQFF
TRBV6-6	TRBD1	-	TRBJ1-5	TGTGCCAGCAGTTACACAGGGGCCGGAAGCAATCAGCCCCAGCATTTT	CASSYTGAGSNQPQHF
TRBV7-9	-	-	TRBJ1-2	TGTGCCAGCAGCTTAGACGTTCGTGGGATTTTAGATGGCTACACCTTC	CASSLDVRGILDGYTF
TRBV28	TRBD1	-	TRBJ1-2	TGTGCCAGCAGGGGGACAGGGGGCGGCTACACCTTC	CASRGTGGGYTF
TRBV30	-	-	TRBJ2-1	TGTGCCTGGAGTGTAGATAAGTTCGGACCCCGCTCCTACAATGAGCAGTTCTTC	CAWSVDKFGPRSYNEQFF
TRBV5-1	TRBD1	-	TRBJ2-7	TGCGCCAGCAGCCCGGACAGGGTTGGCTACGAGCAGTACTTC	CASSPDRVGYEQYF
TRBV30	TRBD1	many	TRBJ2-5	TGTGCCTGGACCCGGACAGGGAAAGAGACCCAGTACTTC	CAWTRTGKETQYF
TRBV30	TRBD1	-	TRBJ2-2	TGTGCCTGGAGTGTACAGGGGACGGGGAACACCGGGGAGCTGTTTTTT	CAWSVQGTGNTGELFF
TRBV6-1	-	-	TRBJ1-5	TGTGCCAGCAGTCTAAGGGGGAGGGATCAGCCCCAGCATTTT	CASSLRGRDQPQHF
TRBV7-2	TRBD1	-	TRBJ2-7	TGTGCCAGCAGCTTAAGGACAGGGGACAACTACGAGCAGTACTTC	CASSLRTGDNYEQYF
TRBV5-1	TRBD1	-	TRBJ1-4	TGCGCCAGCAGCCCCCAGGGGGCGAACAATGAAAAACTGTTTTTT	CASSPQGANNEKLFF
TRBV10-3	TRBD1	-	TRBJ2-5	TGTGCCATCAGTGCGGGGACAGGGAGGGAAGAGACCCAGTACTTC	CAISAGTGREETQYF
TRBV28	-	-	TRBJ1-2	TGTGCCAGCAGCCCCTATCGGGAGGGTTCCTATGGCTACACCTTC	CASSPYREGSYGYTF
TRBV28	TRBD1	once	TRBJ2-7	TGTGCCAGCAGCCAAAGACCTACAGGGGGATTGGGGTACTTC	CASSQRPTGGLGYF
TRBV28	TRBD2	once	TRBJ2-3	TGTGCCAGCAGCCGACTAGCGGGAGGGCTTCCAGATACGCAGTATTTT	CASSRLAGGLPDTQYF
TRBV7-3	TRBD2	-	TRBJ2-5	TGTGCCAGCAGCACAAAACGGGCTAGCGGAGGGCAAGAGACCCAGTACTTC	CASSTKRASGGQETQYF
TRBV10-1	-	-	TRBJ2-2	TGCGCCAGCAGTCATGGACACACCGGGGAGCTGTTTTTT	CASSHGHTGELFF
TRBV30	-	few	TRBJ1-1	TGTGCCTGGGACCGTAATGAGAACACTGAAGCTTTCTTT	CAWDRNENTEAFF
TRBV11-2	-	-	TRBJ2-4	TGTGCCAGCAGCTCTCTGCAAGAATTGGAAAACATTCAGTACTTC	CASSSLQELENIQYF
TRBV2	-	-	TRBJ2-1	TGTGCCAGCAGTGAAGCGGAGACGGGGAAGTCCTACAATGAGCAGTTCTTC	CASSEAETGKSYNEQFF